Below, one T cell receptor (beta chain) is given with its context. The data derive from a study of patients and donors after allogeneic stem cell transplantation. V lost 4 bases, J lost 2 bases, and 10 bases stayed unmatched. Germline-derived CDR1 and CDR2 are SQVTM and ANQGSEA. The CDR3 length is 17 residues. A single record per CDR3 protein comes from TCRdb applying MiXCR to the RT-PCR reads. The sample shows about 70,000 distinct CDR3 sequences, roughly 29% of them seen only once. The rearrangement uses TRBV29-1 and TRBJ2-1; 11 bases fit TRBD2. What was sequenced was blood, either unsorted or a sorted T cell fraction (not recorded which). This sequence originates from a human donor who was either an allogeneic HSCT recipient or a stem cell or donor lymphocyte infusion donor (not recorded which). It is not recorded whose cells these are; they may come from a transplant donor. The CDR3 sequence: CSVVDGYSGRAYNEQFF. CDR3 DNA: TGCAGCGTTGTAGACGGATATAGCGGGAGGGCCTACAATGAGCAGTTCTTC.